This entry features one T cell receptor (beta chain) sequence. The antigen is undetermined. Distinct nucleotide sequences in the sample also encode this CDR3. TCRdb's table, derived via immunoSEQ multiplex PCR, lists solely in-frame clones and lacks some. Of approximately 60,000 clones in the sample, 76% are singletons; the top ten hold over 12%. The record originates from a study of T cell responses to AZD1222 COVID-19 vaccine. Study information: It was second doses at about 4 or about 12 weeks that were pooled. Study-wide results and limits: Only a handful of AZD1222 recipients were seropositive at baseline.

The germline V gene has CDR1 LGHNA and CDR2 YSLEER. J was trimmed by 4 bases and V by 0 bases; bases with no gene match: 5. CDR3 size: 15 residues. The chain couples TRBV4-3 to TRBJ1-2; TRBD1 matches at 7 bases. Sequences were derived from peripheral blood, sampled on day 0 of AZD1222 vaccination. The sequence derives from an adult in good health. The CDR3 reads CASSQDTGALYGYTF. The CDR3 region has the DNA TGCGCCAGCAGCCAAGACACAGGGGCGCTCTATGGCTACACCTTC.